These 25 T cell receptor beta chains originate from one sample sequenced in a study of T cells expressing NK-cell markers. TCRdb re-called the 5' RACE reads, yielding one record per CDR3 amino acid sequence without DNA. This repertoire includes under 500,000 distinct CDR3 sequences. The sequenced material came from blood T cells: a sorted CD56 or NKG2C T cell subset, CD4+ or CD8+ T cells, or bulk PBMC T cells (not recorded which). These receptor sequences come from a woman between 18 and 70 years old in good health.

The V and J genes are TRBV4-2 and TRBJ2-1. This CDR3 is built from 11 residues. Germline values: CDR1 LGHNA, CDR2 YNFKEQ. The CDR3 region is CASSSVYEQFF.

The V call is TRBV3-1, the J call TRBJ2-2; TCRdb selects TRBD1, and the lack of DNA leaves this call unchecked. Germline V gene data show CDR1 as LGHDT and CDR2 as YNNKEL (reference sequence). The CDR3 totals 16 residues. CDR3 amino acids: CASSPKEGRVTGELFF.

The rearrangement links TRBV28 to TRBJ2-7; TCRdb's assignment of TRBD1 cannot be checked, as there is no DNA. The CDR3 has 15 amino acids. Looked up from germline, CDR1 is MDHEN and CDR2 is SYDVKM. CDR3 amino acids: CASSPPDRITYEQYF.

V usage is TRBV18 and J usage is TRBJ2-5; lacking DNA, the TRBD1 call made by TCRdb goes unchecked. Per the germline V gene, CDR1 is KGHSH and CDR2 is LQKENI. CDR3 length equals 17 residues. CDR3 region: CASSLLPGQGTGETQYF. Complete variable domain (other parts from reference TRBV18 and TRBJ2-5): NAGVMQNPRHLVRRRGQEARLRCSPMKGHSHVYWYRQLPEEGLKFMVYLQKENIIDESGMPKERFSAEFPKEGPSILRIQQVVRGDSAAYFCASSLLPGQGTGETQYFGPGTRLLVL.

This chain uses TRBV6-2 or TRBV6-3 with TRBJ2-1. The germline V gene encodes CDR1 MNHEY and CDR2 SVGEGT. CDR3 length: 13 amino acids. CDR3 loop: CASSRYSYNEQFF.

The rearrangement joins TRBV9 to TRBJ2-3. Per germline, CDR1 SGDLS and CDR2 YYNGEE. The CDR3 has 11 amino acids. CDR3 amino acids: CASSVGDTQYF.

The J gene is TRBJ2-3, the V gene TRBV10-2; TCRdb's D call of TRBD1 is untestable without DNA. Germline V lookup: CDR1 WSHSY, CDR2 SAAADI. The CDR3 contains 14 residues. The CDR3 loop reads CASRGGLTTDTQYF.

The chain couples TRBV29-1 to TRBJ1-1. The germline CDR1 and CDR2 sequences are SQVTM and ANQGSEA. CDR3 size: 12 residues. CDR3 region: CSVEGMTAEAFF.

CDR3 residues: CASSLQHTGELFF. V gene TRBV18 combines with J gene TRBJ2-2. Germline loops: CDR1 KGHSH, CDR2 LQKENI. The CDR3 loop spans 13 amino acids.

The CDR3 protein is CSARGLADYNEQFF. V usage is TRBV20-1 and J usage is TRBJ2-1; as DNA is missing, the TRBD2 call by TCRdb cannot be tested. The CDR3 consists of 14 residues. Germline-derived CDR1 and CDR2 are DFQATT and SNEGSKA (reference sequence).

This CDR3 reads CASSPHVAGGRGTTGELFF. The V gene is TRBV4-1, the J gene TRBJ2-2; there is no DNA to check the TCRdb D call of TRBD1. Germline-derived CDR1 and CDR2 are MGHRA and YSYEKL. The CDR3 runs to 19 residues.

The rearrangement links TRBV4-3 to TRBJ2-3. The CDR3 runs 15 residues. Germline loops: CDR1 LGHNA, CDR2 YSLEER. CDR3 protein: CASSQDLHDTDTQYF.

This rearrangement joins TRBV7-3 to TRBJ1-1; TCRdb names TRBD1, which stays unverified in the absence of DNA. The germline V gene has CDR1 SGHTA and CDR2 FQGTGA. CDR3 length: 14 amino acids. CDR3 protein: CASSLGNRATEAFF.

This CDR3 is CSVEGPRGNTGELFF. This chain connects TRBV29-1 to TRBJ2-2. This CDR3 spans 15 amino acids. Germline V lookup: CDR1 SQVTM, CDR2 ANQGSEA.

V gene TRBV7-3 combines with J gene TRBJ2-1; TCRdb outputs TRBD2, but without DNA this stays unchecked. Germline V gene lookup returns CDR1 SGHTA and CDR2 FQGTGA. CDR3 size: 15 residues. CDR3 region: CASSPNSGTPNEQFF.

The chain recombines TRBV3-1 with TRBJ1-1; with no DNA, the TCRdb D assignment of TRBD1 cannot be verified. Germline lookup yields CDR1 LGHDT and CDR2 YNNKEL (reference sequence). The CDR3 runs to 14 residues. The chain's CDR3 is CASSHLGQEAEAFF.

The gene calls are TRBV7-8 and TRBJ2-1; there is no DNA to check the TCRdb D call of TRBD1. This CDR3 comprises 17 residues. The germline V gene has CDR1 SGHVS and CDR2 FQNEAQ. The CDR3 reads CASSVRAWGPSYNEQFF.

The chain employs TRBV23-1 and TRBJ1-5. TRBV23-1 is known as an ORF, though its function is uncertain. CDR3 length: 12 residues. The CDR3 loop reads CASSQSSQPQHF.

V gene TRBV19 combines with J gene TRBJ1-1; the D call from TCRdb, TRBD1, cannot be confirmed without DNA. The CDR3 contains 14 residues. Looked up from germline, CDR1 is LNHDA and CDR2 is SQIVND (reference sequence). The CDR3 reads CASSMGVFKTEAFF.

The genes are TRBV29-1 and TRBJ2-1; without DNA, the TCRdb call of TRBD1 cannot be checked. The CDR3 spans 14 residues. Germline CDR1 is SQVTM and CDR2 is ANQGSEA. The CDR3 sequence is CSADRGSSYNEQFF.

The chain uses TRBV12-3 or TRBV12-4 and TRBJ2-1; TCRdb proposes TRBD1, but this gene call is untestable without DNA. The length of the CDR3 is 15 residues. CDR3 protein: CASRRTGGLYNEQFF.

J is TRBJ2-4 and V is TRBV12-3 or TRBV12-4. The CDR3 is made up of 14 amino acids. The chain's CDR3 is CASRQELAKNIQYF.

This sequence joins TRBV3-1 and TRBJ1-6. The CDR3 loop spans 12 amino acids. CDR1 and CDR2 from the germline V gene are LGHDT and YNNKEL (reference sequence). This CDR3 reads CASSQVGSPLHF.

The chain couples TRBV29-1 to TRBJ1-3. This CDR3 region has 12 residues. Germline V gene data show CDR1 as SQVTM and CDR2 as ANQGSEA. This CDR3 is CSVVVWEGTIYF.

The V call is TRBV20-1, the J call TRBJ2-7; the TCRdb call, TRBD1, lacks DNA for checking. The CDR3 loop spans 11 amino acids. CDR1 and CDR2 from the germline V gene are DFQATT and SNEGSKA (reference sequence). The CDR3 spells CRAGTDYEQYF.